This is a list of T cell receptor beta chains from one sample in a study of shared clonotypes between healthy human individuals. Data came from immunoSEQ multiplex PCR; TCRdb stores just in-frame clones and leaves some out. The sample lists about 1 million clones; about three quarters were seen once. Material: memory CD4+ T cells sorted from blood. The receptors shown here come from a man aged 18 to 29 in good health. Each CDR3 is given with its conserved first and last residue. The order of the fields is D gene, clone size, V gene, J gene, CDR3 DNA, CDR3 protein. D genes are given only for firm matches. Clone size is stated in some rows and not others, as once, few, many or a class when expanded.

-,-,TRBV13,TRBJ2-7,TGTGCCAGCAGCTTAGATGCGTTTTCCGAGCAGTACTTC,CASSLDAFSEQYF
TRBD1,-,TRBV28,TRBJ2-1,TGTGCCAGCAGTAGGACAGGGTCCGAAGGCCTAACCTACAATGAGCAGTTCTTC,CASSRTGSEGLTYNEQFF
-,-,TRBV5-6,TRBJ1-1,TGTGCCAGCAGCTTGGAAGGGGGGGCTTCGAACACTGAAGCTTTCTTT,CASSLEGGASNTEAFF
TRBD1,-,TRBV30,TRBJ2-5,TGTGCCTGGAGCCCAGGGGGAGAGACCCAGTACTTC,CAWSPGGETQYF
-,once,TRBV5-1,TRBJ1-3,TGCGCCAGCAGCTTGGGTGGGCCCGGACAGACAACTGGAAACACCATATATTTT,CASSLGGPGQTTGNTIYF
-,-,TRBV10-3,TRBJ2-5,TGTGCCATCAGTGAGTCTCGAGGCAGCCAAGAGACCCAGTACTTC,CAISESRGSQETQYF
TRBD1,few,TRBV28,TRBJ1-6,TGTGCCAGCAATGACAGGGGGACTAATTCACCCCTCCACTTT,CASNDRGTNSPLHF
-,-,TRBV5-1,TRBJ2-5,TGCGCCAGCATGCTCACTCAGGGAACACAAGAGACCCAGTACTTC,CASMLTQGTQETQYF
-,many,TRBV15,TRBJ2-1,TGTGCCACCAGCGGACTTTACAATGAGCAGTTCTTC,CATSGLYNEQFF
-,-,TRBV7-7,TRBJ2-7,TGTGCTAGCAGCTTATCCCCAGGAGGATCCTACGAGCAGTACTTC,CASSLSPGGSYEQYF
-,-,TRBV18,TRBJ2-5,TGTGCCAGCTCACCGGCGGGCATCCAAGAGACCCAGTACTTC,CASSPAGIQETQYF
TRBD1,few,TRBV4-1,TRBJ1-2,TGCGCCAGCAGCCCGACAGGGGACTCTAACTATGGCTACACCTTC,CASSPTGDSNYGYTF
-,-,TRBV30,TRBJ2-5,TGTGCCTGGAGTAACCTCGGAGAGACCCAGTACTTC,CAWSNLGETQYF
-,-,TRBV18,TRBJ2-6,TGTGCCAGCGGAGAGGGTGGCGGGGCCAACGTCCTGACTTTC,CASGEGGGANVLTF
-,-,TRBV4-1,TRBJ1-2,TGCGCCAGCAGCCAAGTGGGCGGATCCGCTGGCTATGGCTACACCTTC,CASSQVGGSAGYGYTF
-,once,TRBV14,TRBJ1-4,TGTGCCAGCAGCCAAGGACAGCCAACGCGGGAAAAACTGTTTTTT,CASSQGQPTREKLFF
-,few,TRBV10-3,TRBJ1-1,TGTGCCATCAGTGGGGCACAAAGCCCTGAAGCTTTCTTT,CAISGAQSPEAFF
-,-,TRBV30,TRBJ1-2,TGTGCCTGGAGAGGGCAGGGGAAGGATGGCTACACCTTC,CAWRGQGKDGYTF
TRBD1,-,TRBV7-9,TRBJ1-2,TGTGCCAGCAGCCGAGACAGGGTTCGGGGCTACACCTTC,CASSRDRVRGYTF
-,-,TRBV6-1,TRBJ1-6,TGTGCCAGCAGTTGGGCGGATAATAATTCACCCCTCCACTTT,CASSWADNNSPLHF
TRBD1,-,TRBV15,TRBJ2-1,TGTGCCACCAGCACTGATAGGGGGCTGGTGCAGTTCTTC,CATSTDRGLVQFF
-,-,TRBV18,TRBJ2-7,TGTGCCAGCTCCCCCCCGGGACCATCCTACGAGCAGTACTTC,CASSPPGPSYEQYF
-,once,TRBV18,TRBJ2-3,TGTGCCAGCTCACCGGAGCTAGCAGGCACAGATACGCAGTATTTT,CASSPELAGTDTQYF
TRBD1,-,TRBV29-1,TRBJ1-2,TGCAGCGTCGTTACAGGGGGCTACGGCTACACCTTC,CSVVTGGYGYTF
-,-,TRBV5-5,TRBJ1-2,TGTGCCAGCAGCTTGGCCAGCATCTATGGCTACACCTTC,CASSLASIYGYTF
-,-,TRBV7-6,TRBJ2-1,TGTGCCAGCAGCTTAGCGCAAAGCGGCGGCTACAATGAGCAGTTCTTC,CASSLAQSGGYNEQFF
-,-,TRBV18,TRBJ2-7,TGTGCCAGCTCACGCCCAAGCGGGTCCTACGAGCAGTACTTC,CASSRPSGSYEQYF
-,few,TRBV29-1,TRBJ1-1,TGCAGCGTTAGTGAGGGTCTCACTGAAGCTTTCTTT,CSVSEGLTEAFF
-,-,TRBV5-4,TRBJ1-6,TGTGCCAGCAGCTTTGCTGGGGGATTGTCACCCCTCCACTTT,CASSFAGGLSPLHF
-,-,TRBV9,TRBJ2-3,TGTGCCAGCAGCCCCCCCTTTGGTACAGCCCAGGGGAGGGGTTATTTTGGACCGGATACGCAGTATTTT,CASSPPFGTAQGRGYFGPDTQYF
-,-,TRBV11-2,TRBJ1-4,TGTGCCAGCAGCTGGAGGGGGGTGGAGGAAAAACTGTTTTTT,CASSWRGVEEKLFF
-,-,TRBV30,TRBJ2-5,TGTGCCTCTAGATTTGGGCCGTCGAGTCAAGAGACCCAGTACTTC,CASRFGPSSQETQYF
-,few,TRBV19,TRBJ1-5,TGTGCCAGTACCCCGACAGACTCTAGCAATCAGCCCCAGCATTTT,CASTPTDSSNQPQHF
-,-,TRBV6-1,TRBJ2-7,TGTGCCAGCAGTGGCCAAGGGCTGGGACCGGTGATCTCCTACGAGCAGTACTTC,CASSGQGLGPVISYEQYF
TRBD1,-,TRBV5-1,TRBJ2-7,TGCGCCAGCAGCGCAGCTCCGGGACAGCTAACCTCTTCCTACGAGCAGTACTTC,CASSAAPGQLTSSYEQYF
-,-,TRBV15,TRBJ2-7,TGTGCCACCAGCTTGCGAAAGGGTCTCGACGAGCAGTACTTC,CATSLRKGLDEQYF
-,-,TRBV6-1,TRBJ1-5,TGTGCCAGCAGTGAAGTAGCAGGGACCCAGCATTTT,CASSEVAGTQHF
TRBD2,-,TRBV5-1,TRBJ2-7,TGCGCCAGCAGCTTGACTAGCGGGGTCTACGAGCAGTACTTC,CASSLTSGVYEQYF
-,few,TRBV6-1,TRBJ1-5,TGTGCCAGCAGTGAAAGTGGGGCAGAACCCTATCAGCCCCAGCATTTT,CASSESGAEPYQPQHF
TRBD1,once,TRBV5-1,TRBJ1-1,TGCGCCAGCAGCTTGGGTAGGACAGGGGCGACAAGAAGTGACACTGAAGCTTTCTTT,CASSLGRTGATRSDTEAFF
-,-,TRBV30,TRBJ1-6,TGTGCCTGGAGTGGCGGAGGATCCTATAATTCACCCCTCCACTTT,CAWSGGGSYNSPLHF
TRBD1,-,TRBV19,TRBJ1-5,TGTGCCACATCGGGACAGTTCCTAAATCAGCCCCAGCATTTT,CATSGQFLNQPQHF
-,-,TRBV27,TRBJ1-1,TGTGCCAGCAGTTCCCACGTACAGGGCAGGGGAGCTTTCTTT,CASSSHVQGRGAFF
-,-,TRBV6-1,TRBJ2-3,TGTGCCAGCAGTGAACAGACAGGGACCGGGACTAGGGGGATGTATACGCAGTATTTT,CASSEQTGTGTRGMYTQYF
TRBD2,-,TRBV6-1,TRBJ2-1,TGTGCCAGCAGTGCTAAGCGGGGAACCTCTAATGAGCAGTTCTTC,CASSAKRGTSNEQFF
-,-,TRBV7-6,TRBJ2-7,TGTGCCAGCAGCTTAGCGCCGGCAGGGAATAAGGCCTACGAGCAGTACTTC,CASSLAPAGNKAYEQYF
-,few,TRBV4-3,TRBJ1-2,TGCGCCAGCAGCCAAGAAACAGGGTGGGGTGGCTACACCTTC,CASSQETGWGGYTF
TRBD1,few,TRBV4-1,TRBJ1-1,TGCGCCAGCAGCCACACGACAGGGCGGACTGAAGCTTTCTTT,CASSHTTGRTEAFF
TRBD2,-,TRBV19,TRBJ2-5,TGTGCCAGTAGTCCCCAGCGGGGGGGCCAAGAGACCCAGTACTTC,CASSPQRGGQETQYF
-,-,TRBV11-2,TRBJ2-2,TGTGCCAGCGGGCCCCAGCGTACACACGGGGAGCTGTTTTTT,CASGPQRTHGELFF
TRBD1,many,TRBV11-1,TRBJ2-7,TGTGCCAGCAGCTTAGTGACAGGGGGGTCCTACGAGCAGTACTTC,CASSLVTGGSYEQYF
-,-,TRBV5-1,TRBJ1-4,TGCGCCAGCAGCTTGAGGGGTGAAAAACTGTTTTTT,CASSLRGEKLFF
-,-,TRBV5-4,TRBJ2-3,TGTGCCAGCAGCTTGGGGCGGGCACGCACAGATACGCAGTATTTT,CASSLGRARTDTQYF
TRBD1,once,TRBV10-3,TRBJ2-5,TGTGCCATCAGTGAACCTGGACAGGACCAAGAGACCCAGTACTTC,CAISEPGQDQETQYF
-,many,TRBV9,TRBJ1-5,TGTGCCAGCAGCGTAGACGGGCAGGAAAATCAGCCCCAGCATTTT,CASSVDGQENQPQHF
-,few,TRBV11-3,TRBJ2-2,TGTGCCAGCAGCTCCACAAGTAACACCGGGGAGCTGTTTTTT,CASSSTSNTGELFF
-,few,TRBV4-3,TRBJ2-7,TGCGCCAGCAGCCAAGATACGGCGGGAACGGGATACGCCTACGAGCAGTACTTC,CASSQDTAGTGYAYEQYF
TRBD1,-,TRBV19,TRBJ1-5,TGTGCCAGTAGTATAGGCAGGGGGTATAGCAATCAGCCCCAGCATTTT,CASSIGRGYSNQPQHF
-,-,TRBV10-3,TRBJ2-5,TGTGCCATCAGTGACCAGGGAATGGAGACCCAGTACTTC,CAISDQGMETQYF